This TCR beta chain was retrieved from a study of T cell repertoires in cytomegalovirus infection. MiXCR, applied by TCRdb to the reads, yields one record per CDR3 protein. Of fewer than 250,000 distinct CDR3 sequences in the sample, approximately 24% were seen once. Whole-study findings and limits: Carriers of CMV plus the relevant HLA were identified by cumulative public TCR beta family frequency.

The CDR3 length is 14 residues. Germline loops: CDR1 MNHEY, CDR2 SMNVEV (reference sequence). V lost 7 bases and J 2 bases, leaving 15 bases between the germline ends. The count of this clonotype is one. Its antigen remains unidentified. The TCR originated in a human donor in good health (CMV status not recorded). Some clones in this sample may be carry-over from other donors' samples. The chain is built from TRBV27 and TRBJ2-7; possibly TRBD1 or TRBD2 for D (5 bases each). Source material: CD8+ T cells from PBMCs. CDR3 region: CASTTRDGPYEQYF. The CDR3 DNA sequence: TGTGCCAGCACCACCAGGGACGGCCCCTACGAGCAGTACTTC.